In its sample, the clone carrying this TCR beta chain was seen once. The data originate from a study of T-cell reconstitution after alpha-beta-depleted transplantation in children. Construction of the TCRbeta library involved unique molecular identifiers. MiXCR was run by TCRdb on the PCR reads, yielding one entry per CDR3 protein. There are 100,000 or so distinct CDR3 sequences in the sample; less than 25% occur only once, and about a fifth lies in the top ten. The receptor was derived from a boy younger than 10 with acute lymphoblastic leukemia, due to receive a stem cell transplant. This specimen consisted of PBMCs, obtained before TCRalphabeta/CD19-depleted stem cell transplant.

The CDR3 sequence: CASRSTPGGYNEQFF. The CDR3 DNA follows: TGTGCCAGCAGGTCAACCCCGGGGGGGTACAATGAGCAGTTCTTC. This sequence joins TRBV7-2 and TRBJ2-1, with 8 bases aligning to TRBD2. The V gene's germline CDR1 is SGHTA and CDR2 FQGNSA. CDR3 size: 15 residues. With 6 bases clipped from V and 4 bases from J, the junction kept 8 bases outside the gene matches.